Shown below are 30 T cell receptor beta chains from a single sample sequenced in a study of cytomegalovirus exposure and HLA in healthy donors. Both 60 Vbeta primers and 13 Jbeta primers went into the PCR. Clones were read by immunoSEQ multiplex PCR, and TCRdb kept only the in-frame ones, dropping some. The sample holds approximately 150,000 clones; roughly 73% are singletons and the top ten take less than 5%. Sequencing was done on a sample of PBMCs. Every receptor here comes from a male donor in good health and CMV-seronegative.

The rearrangement joins TRBV18 to TRBJ1-4; 10 bases are a match to TRBD1. The CDR3 is 14 residues long. The J segment lost 8 bases and the V segment lost 4 bases, leaving 4 bases of the junction unmatched. Germline CDR1 is KGHSH and CDR2 is LQKENI. The CDR3 is CASSQDRGGEKLFF. DNA for the CDR3: TGTGCCAGCTCACAGGACAGGGGGGGAGAAAAACTGTTTTTT.

The genes are TRBV4-2 and TRBJ2-7, with TRBD2 identical over 10 bases. The CDR3 spans 17 residues. Germline assignment: CDR1 LGHNA and CDR2 YNFKEQ. J gave up 7 bases and V 4 bases, and 16 bases lay outside the gene matches. The CDR3 nucleotides read TGTGCCAGCAGCCTGTCCAGCACTAGCGGGAATGCTAAAGAGCAGTACTTC. This translates into CASSLSSTSGNAKEQYF.

The chain has TRBV28 and TRBJ1-2; D is possibly TRBD1 (5 bases). V lost 2 bases and J lost 4, with 11 bases in between. The CDR3 length is 14 residues. Germline V gives CDR1 MDHEN, CDR2 SYDVKM. For the CDR3, the DNA is TGTGCCAGCAGTTTAGGGGGGTCGCTCTATGGCTACACCTTC. Amino acid sequence: CASSLGGSLYGYTF.

In DNA, the CDR3 is TGTGCCAGCAGCTTGCGGTTCGTGACTAAATCCGCCTATGGCTACACCTTC. It translates to CASSLRFVTKSAYGYTF. This sequence joins TRBV7-2 and TRBJ1-2; no definite D call. CDR3 length equals 17 residues. From germline, CDR1 is SGHTA and CDR2 FQGNSA. The ends were cut back, 3 bases at V and 4 bases at J, with 21 bases in the middle.

This chain joins TRBV4-1 and TRBJ1-3, with a tentative D call TRBD1 (6 bases). Germline lookup yields CDR1 MGHRA and CDR2 YSYEKL. Trimming took 0 bases from V and 2 from J, leaving 14 bases between them. The CDR3 is made up of 17 amino acids. In nucleotides, the CDR3 is TGCGCCAGCAGCCAAGATTCTGCGGGGGCCGCTGGAAACACCATATATTTT. The encoded protein is CASSQDSAGAAGNTIYF.

The CDR3 sequence is CASSWGAGGSYEQYF. Here the CDR3 DNA reads TGTGCCAGCAGTTGGGGAGCGGGGGGCTCCTACGAGCAGTACTTC. The V gene is TRBV27, the J gene TRBJ2-7, with 9 bases aligning to TRBD2. The CDR3 length is 15 residues. The germline V gene encodes CDR1 MNHEY and CDR2 SMNVEV (reference sequence). J was trimmed by 0 bases and V by 4 bases; bases with no gene match: 4.

J is TRBJ1-4 and V is TRBV30; maybe TRBD1 (5 bases). From germline, CDR1 is GTSNPN and CDR2 SVGIG (reference sequence). The CDR3 contains 17 residues. The V gene lost 8 bases and the J gene lost 8 bases, with 30 bases spanning the gap. CDR3 DNA: TGTGCCCTGGATGAAACCCTTACAGGACGTATAGTGGAAAAACTGTTTTTT. It encodes CALDETLTGRIVEKLFF.

The chain employs TRBV9 and TRBJ2-7; TRBD2 matches at 13 bases. V lost 0 bases to trimming and J lost 11 bases; unmatched junction nucleotides: 5. The CDR3 spans 14 residues. Germline lookup yields CDR1 SGDLS and CDR2 YYNGEE. CDR3 protein: CASSVETSGGPEYF. CDR3 sequence (DNA): TGTGCCAGCAGCGTAGAGACTAGCGGGGGGCCGGAGTACTTC.

This clone appeared once. The genes are TRBV6-1 and TRBJ2-7, with D tentatively TRBD1 (6 bases). The CDR3 has 15 amino acids. Trimming cost V 4 bases and J 3 bases, with 16 bases left between them. CDR1 is MNHNS, CDR2 SASEGT, per germline. The CDR3 region has the DNA TGTGCCAGCAGTGGGACAGAAAGACTTAGCTACGAGCAGTACTTC. It translates to CASSGTERLSYEQYF.

The table lists this clone with a few counts. The V call is TRBV28, the J call TRBJ2-7; the D gene is possibly TRBD1 (6 bases). Germline-derived CDR1 and CDR2 are MDHEN and SYDVKM. V was trimmed by 6 bases and J by 5 bases, leaving 17 bases between them. The CDR3 runs 14 residues. The CDR3 sequence: CASRTQWGRNEQYF. The CDR3 coding sequence is TGTGCCAGCAGAACCCAGTGGGGGCGGAACGAGCAGTACTTC.

V is TRBV15 and J is TRBJ1-2; D is possibly TRBD1 (5 bases). Trimming cost V 5 bases and J 2 bases, with 15 bases left between them. The germline V gene encodes CDR1 LNHNV and CDR2 YYDKDF (reference sequence). The CDR3 is made up of 15 amino acids. CDR3 residues: CATSPRQHLNYGYTF. CDR3 coding DNA: TGTGCCACCAGCCCCCGACAGCATCTAAACTATGGCTACACCTTC.

The rearrangement links TRBV12-5 to TRBJ1-1, with D possibly matching TRBD1 (5 bases). Germline CDR1 is LGHNT and CDR2 is FRNRAP. The CDR3 runs to 12 residues. The V and J ends lost 1 base and 5 bases respectively, with 5 bases between them. The CDR3 sequence is CASGLEGTEAFF. In DNA, the CDR3 is TGTGCTAGTGGTTTGGAGGGGACTGAAGCTTTCTTT. The whole variable domain, filled in from reference TRBV12-5 and TRBJ1-1, reads DARVTQTPRHKVTEMGQEVTMRCQPILGHNTVFWYRQTMMQGLELLAYFRNRAPLDDSGMPKDRFSAEMPDATLATLKIQPSEPRDSAVYFCASGLEGTEAFFGQGTRLTVV.

This sequence joins TRBV5-1 and TRBJ1-1; D is possibly TRBD1 (6 bases). CDR1 is SGHRS, CDR2 YFSETQ, per germline. The CDR3 is 16 amino acids. Trimming removed 4 bases at V and 1 base at J, with 17 bases between. Written as DNA, the CDR3 is TGCGCCAGCAGCCGATCAAGAGGACAGCAGAACACTGAAGCTTTCTTT. This encodes CASSRSRGQQNTEAFF.

The rearrangement uses TRBV7-9 and TRBJ1-2; D is unresolved. There are 15 residues in the CDR3. V lost 7 bases to trimming and J lost 4 bases, with 19 bases between them. Germline V gene sequence: CDR1 SEHNR, CDR2 FQNEAQ (reference sequence). The DNA for the CDR3 is TGTGCCAGCATAGACTCGAGGGCAGCCATCTATGGCTACACCTTC. Protein sequence: CASIDSRAAIYGYTF.

This chain links TRBV7-9 with TRBJ2-7; 7 nucleotides line up with TRBD1. The CDR3 spans 12 residues. Germline V gives CDR1 SEHNR, CDR2 FQNEAQ (reference sequence). The J segment lost 11 bases and the V segment lost 2 bases, leaving 6 bases of the junction unmatched. CDR3 region: CASSLSVTGKYF. CDR3 in DNA: TGTGCCAGCAGCTTATCAGTGACAGGGAAGTACTTC.

The gene calls are TRBV19 and TRBJ1-1; 7 bases match TRBD1. The CDR3 has 13 amino acids. Germline CDR1 reads LNHDA; CDR2 reads SQIVND (reference sequence). With 7 bases clipped from V and 2 bases from J, the junction kept 4 bases outside the gene matches. For the CDR3, the DNA is TGTGCCAGTATCCCAGGGGGTAACACTGAAGCTTTCTTT. It yields the protein CASIPGGNTEAFF.

This chain joins TRBV10-3 and TRBJ2-1; TRBD2 agrees at 9 bases. This CDR3 spans 14 amino acids. Germline V gene lookup returns CDR1 ENHRY and CDR2 SYGVKD. The junction had 7 bases not matched to a gene; V was cut back by 6 bases and J by 7 bases. CDR3 in amino acids: CAIRTGTSLNEQFF. The CDR3 coding sequence is TGTGCCATCAGGACCGGGACTAGCTTAAATGAGCAGTTCTTC.

The gene calls are TRBV5-1 and TRBJ2-7, with TRBD1 matching over 10 bases. CDR1 is SGHRS, CDR2 YFSETQ, per germline. V trimming: 2 bases; J trimming: 9 bases; junction bases outside the gene matches: 8. This CDR3 comprises 14 residues. The CDR3 DNA reads as TGCGCCAGCAGCTTAGACAGGGGGCGGGATCGGCAGTACTTC. Its protein product is CASSLDRGRDRQYF.

The V and J genes are TRBV9 and TRBJ2-7; D might be TRBD1 (5 bases). Per germline, CDR1 SGDLS and CDR2 YYNGEE. The ends were cut back, 1 base at V and 0 bases at J, with 8 bases in the middle. The CDR3 contains 14 residues. The CDR3 coding sequence is TGTGCCAGCAGCGTATCCCAGGGCTCCTACGAGCAGTACTTC. This encodes CASSVSQGSYEQYF. The whole variable domain, filled in from reference TRBV9 and TRBJ2-7, reads DSGVTQTPKHLITATGQRVTLRCSPRSGDLSVYWYQQSLDQGLQFLIQYYNGEERAKGNILERFSAQQFPDLHSELNLSSLELGDSALYFCASSVSQGSYEQYFGPGTRLTVT.

V usage is TRBV4-2 and J usage is TRBJ2-3, with TRBD2 matching over 8 bases. V lost 1 base to trimming and J lost 4 bases; unmatched junction nucleotides: 10. The CDR3 covers 17 residues. Germline V CDR1 and CDR2: LGHNA, YNFKEQ. In nucleotides, the CDR3 is TGTGCCAGCAGCCAAGGTCCCGGGGGGGAGAGTGCAGATACGCAGTATTTT. Translated: CASSQGPGGESADTQYF.

The gene calls are TRBV5-6 and TRBJ2-5, with D possibly being TRBD2 (6 bases). Trimming shortened V by 3 bases and J by 1 base, and 10 bases separated the two germline ends. Per the germline V gene, CDR1 is SGHDT and CDR2 is YYEEEE. The CDR3 is 14 residues long. The CDR3 loop is CASSWGLSQETQYF. CDR3 in DNA: TGTGCCAGCAGCTGGGGACTGTCCCAAGAGACCCAGTACTTC.

The rearrangement uses TRBV6-1 and TRBJ1-2; D is uncertain. Trimming cost V 1 base and J 4 bases, with 10 bases left between them. The CDR3 loop spans 14 amino acids. Germline lookup yields CDR1 MNHNS and CDR2 SASEGT. This chain's CDR3 is CASSEVGPSYGYTF. In nucleotides, the CDR3 is TGTGCCAGCAGTGAAGTAGGCCCTAGCTATGGCTACACCTTC.

This clone has just a few counts. J is TRBJ2-5 and V is TRBV27, with TRBD2 identical over 8 bases. CDR1 is MNHEY and CDR2 is SMNVEV in the germline V gene (reference sequence). The CDR3 extends over 15 amino acids. The V segment lost 6 bases and the J segment 5 bases; nucleotides outside the gene matches: 11. The CDR3 DNA follows: TGTGCCAGCAGCCGGGGGGCGGGAGGCCGGGAGACCCAGTACTTC. Translated, it gives CASSRGAGGRETQYF.

V and J are TRBV27 and TRBJ1-2; TRBD1 agrees at 10 bases. This CDR3 spans 15 amino acids. Trimming at V came to 6 bases and at J to 4 bases, leaving 8 bases not matched to a gene. Germline assignment: CDR1 MNHEY and CDR2 SMNVEV (reference sequence). The DNA for the CDR3 is TGTGCCAGCAGCCTTTCGGGACAGGGGCCCTATGGCTACACCTTC. Amino acid sequence: CASSLSGQGPYGYTF.

The chain employs TRBV2 and TRBJ1-5; D perhaps matches TRBD1 (6 bases). CDR3 length equals 14 residues. The ends were cut back, 6 bases at V and 5 bases at J, with 14 bases in the middle. Germline CDR1 reads SNHLY; CDR2 reads FYNNEI. In DNA, the CDR3 is TGTGCCAGCAGCGAAACGACAGGATATCAGCCCCAGCATTTT. This translates into CASSETTGYQPQHF.

This clone has just one count. Compared with germline, one end of the junction differs, possibly owing to a read error. V usage is TRBV7-9 and J usage is TRBJ1-2, with D uncertain. The germline V gene encodes CDR1 SEHNR and CDR2 FQNEAQ (reference sequence). The CDR3 has 12 amino acids. The CDR3 region has the DNA TGTTCCAGCAGCCCTCGGGAGAATGGCTACACCTTC. Residues: CSSSPRENGYTF.

The V call is TRBV11-2, the J call TRBJ2-7; D unclear. V lost 5 bases, J lost 4 bases, and 9 bases lay in between. Germline lookup yields CDR1 SGHAT and CDR2 FQNNGV. The CDR3 is 12 amino acids. This CDR3 reads CASSRSLYEQYF. The CDR3 DNA follows: TGTGCCAGCAGCCGCTCCCTATACGAGCAGTACTTC.

V usage is TRBV27 and J usage is TRBJ2-7; 13 bases agree with TRBD2. The germline V gene has CDR1 MNHEY and CDR2 SMNVEV (reference sequence). V was pared by 4 bases and J by 5 bases, with 2 bases of the junction left unmatched. The CDR3 is made up of 14 amino acids. CDR3 sequence reads: CASSSGLAGNEQYF. The CDR3 DNA sequence: TGTGCCAGCAGTTCGGGACTAGCGGGGAACGAGCAGTACTTC.

This sequence joins TRBV18 and TRBJ2-7, with 7 bases aligning to TRBD2. Per germline, CDR1 KGHSH and CDR2 LQKENI. The CDR3 is 15 amino acids. Trimming removed 4 bases from V and 4 bases from J; junction bases left unmatched: 10. The CDR3 DNA is TGTGCCAGCTCACATTCCCGGGACTACCAATACGAGCAGTACTTC. Residues: CASSHSRDYQYEQYF.

J is TRBJ1-1 and V is TRBV5-1, with 8 bases aligning to TRBD1. CDR3 length equals 14 residues. Germline loops: CDR1 SGHRS, CDR2 YFSETQ. The junction had 2 bases not matched to a gene; V was cut back by 3 bases and J by 1 base. The CDR3 coding sequence is TGCGCCAGCAGCTCCGGGACAGGGAACACTGAAGCTTTCTTT. Translation: CASSSGTGNTEAFF.